This T cell receptor beta chain was profiled in a study of T cells in Graves' hyperthyroidism and ophthalmopathy. In the study overall: Once the initial diagnosis was made, peripheral blood was obtained before any treatment. Study-level findings and limits: Before onset, by a median of about six months, the model predicted ophthalmopathy.

RNA transcripts yielded amplified TCR beta CDR3 regions. When the TCR CDR3 underwent first-round RT-PCR, the HTBI primer set was used. TCRdb processed the multiplex PCR reads anew with MiXCR; each CDR3 protein has one entry. The sample records roughly 700,000 distinct CDR3 sequences, approximately 14% being singletons. Germline values: CDR1 KGHSH, CDR2 LQKENI. This CDR3 spans 16 amino acids. The V segment lost 4 bases and the J segment 0 bases; nucleotides outside the gene matches: 5. Stable Graves' hyperthyroidism meant no ophthalmopathy progression within 18 months. Diagnosis relied on clinical symptoms, serum thyroxine and TRAb, thyroid ultrasound and orbital computed tomography. This clonotype has just a few counts. Its antigen is unidentified.

Sample: blood. V gene TRBV18 combines with J gene TRBJ2-2; 7 nucleotides match TRBD1. The receptor comes from a woman aged 18-29 years with Graves' hyperthyroidism. CDR3: CASSLGQIANTGELFF. CDR3 DNA: TGTGCCAGCTCACTGGGACAGATAGCGAACACCGGGGAGCTGTTTTTT.